This TCR beta chain derives from a study of T-cell memory formation after mild COVID-19. To note about this clonotype: Its antigen is still unknown.

From the 5' RACE reads, TCRdb called clonotypes with MiXCR, one entry per CDR3 protein. The sample consists of about 340,000 distinct CDR3 sequences, 10% to 15% of them appearing once. Findings of the study overall: CD4+ clones that contracted lay mainly in CM and EM; CD8+ ones lay in EMRA.

The sequence was obtained from a man between 18 and 35 years old who had mild COVID-19 (a few samples of this study predate the infection). Cell type and time point are not known. The sample taken for sequencing was PBMCs or a T cell subset sorted from them (not recorded which).

CDR3 sequence (DNA): TGTGCCAGCAGCGCCCAGAGCAGGCTTAACACTGAAGCTTTCTTT. It codes for CASSAQSRLNTEAFF. The V gene is TRBV9, the J gene TRBJ1-1; D remains unclear. V lost 3 bases and J lost 2, with 14 bases in between. The CDR3 spans 15 residues. Germline V gene data show CDR1 as SGDLS and CDR2 as YYNGEE.